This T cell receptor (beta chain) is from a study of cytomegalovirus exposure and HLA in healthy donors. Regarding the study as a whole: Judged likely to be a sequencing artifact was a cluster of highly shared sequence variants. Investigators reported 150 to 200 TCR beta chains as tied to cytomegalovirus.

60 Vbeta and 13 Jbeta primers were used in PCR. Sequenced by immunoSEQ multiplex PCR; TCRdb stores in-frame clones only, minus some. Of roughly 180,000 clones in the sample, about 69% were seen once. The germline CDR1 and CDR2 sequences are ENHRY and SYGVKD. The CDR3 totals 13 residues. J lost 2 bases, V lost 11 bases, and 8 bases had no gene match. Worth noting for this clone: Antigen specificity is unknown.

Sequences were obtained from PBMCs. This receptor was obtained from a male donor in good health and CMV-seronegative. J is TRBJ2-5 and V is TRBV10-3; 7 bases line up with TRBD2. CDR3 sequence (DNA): TGTGCCGTGGCGGGGGAGACTCAAGAGACCCAGTACTTC. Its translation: CAVAGETQETQYF.